This T cell receptor (beta chain) was obtained from a study of cytomegalovirus exposure and HLA in healthy donors. Study-wide findings and caveats: TCR beta sequences reportedly predicted most subjects' HLA-A and HLA-B alleles accurately. With further analysis later on, most CMV-associated TCR beta chains appeared HLA-restricted. Roughly uniform depth of sequencing across donors was assumed in presence/absence analyses. Later analysis identified around 15,000 TCR beta sequences associated with HLA alleles, using a false discovery rate threshold of 0.05.

Trimming pared 7 bases from V and 7 bases from J, leaving 13 bases between. The CDR3 is 12 amino acids. Germline values: CDR1 SQVTM, CDR2 ANQGSEA. As concerns this clone: The antigen is unknown.

60 Vbeta and 13 Jbeta primers were used in PCR. Method: immunoSEQ multiplex PCR; TCRdb's copy keeps in-frame clones and lacks some. Among about 190,000 clones, about 81% were seen once, and the ten largest hold about 5%. The chain couples TRBV29-1 to TRBJ2-2; possibly TRBD1 for D (6 bases). Material: PBMCs. This receptor was identified in a man in his thirties or forties in good health and CMV-seropositive. Here the CDR3 reads CSAVGGGGELFF. The CDR3, as DNA: TGCAGCGCTGTTGGGGGCGGCGGGGAGCTGTTTTTT.